This TCR beta chain was captured by sequencing in a study of regulatory T cells in long-lasting Graves disease. Libraries of TCR beta came from iRepertoire HTBI primers plus Arm-PCR of CDR3 regions. One entry per CDR3 protein, called by TCRdb with MiXCR from the multiplex PCR reads. This repertoire shows roughly 220,000 distinct CDR3 sequences, approximately 16% found once; its top ten account for around 20%. Time point described: newly diagnosed GD, antithyroid drugs for less than 3 months. There was RNA extracted from PBMCs, and the TCR library was made from it. V lost 4 bases and J lost 2, with 8 bases in between. The V gene's germline CDR1 is SGHTA and CDR2 FQGTGA. CDR3 length: 13 residues.

The chain combines TRBV7-3 with TRBJ1-2; D gene ambiguous. Sequenced material: peripheral blood mononuclear cells (PBMCs), taken at new diagnosis, from a patient treated with antithyroid drugs. This TCR derives from a female donor with Graves disease. CDR3 DNA: TGTGCCAGCAGCTCAGACGGAAACTATGGCTACACCTTC. Its protein is CASSSDGNYGYTF.